The entry below describes one T cell receptor beta chain. The antigen this receptor binds is unknown. One base away there is no much larger clone; base qualities are not given. The source of the sample is a study of spatial heterogeneity in lung cancer (dated by TCRdb to the late 2010s). About the study as a whole: Beta-chain transcripts were consistently detected in greater numbers than alpha-chain transcripts, which likely reflected higher beta-chain transcript abundance. In the raw uncorrected reads, each unique combination of TCR and UMI appeared on average more than ten times. The study quantitatively compared TCR alpha and beta repertoires across multiple tumor regions, matched nontumor lung and blood in non-small cell lung cancer. Both alpha and beta chains were TCR-sequenced in a few hundred tumor regions, fewer than 80 matched nontumor lung samples and some 50 PBMC samples obtained at surgery. TCR repertoire features were related to nonsynonymous mutation counts determined by whole-exome sequencing of tumor tissue. What the authors observed across the whole study: Additional single-cell paired TCR alpha and beta sequencing was considered necessary to confirm, at a functional level, the hypothesis that regional TCRs recognize regional mutations. Ubiquitous expanded tumor TCRs showed up in blood more often at tumor resection than at routine follow-up.

The trim is 4 bases for V and 3 bases for J, with a gap of 10 bases between the germline ends. Measured from the cysteine to the phenylalanine, the CDR3 is 14 residues long. The entry retains the CDR3 DNA only, 42 bases that are in frame from base 1. The germline V gene (reference sequence) supplies CDR1 LGHDT and CDR2 YNNKEL. Read against the paper, the sample's time point label means: sample taken at primary tumor resection. TCR sequencing used whole RNA extracted from tumor and nontumor lung tissue, or from cryopreserved PBMC samples, without cell sorting. The donors were 65 to 90 patients from the lung TRACERx cohort who had early-stage, untreated non-small cell lung cancer. Patients were selected for TCR sequencing only if sufficient RNA was available from at least two tumor regions. Receptors were amplified or captured by 5' RACE. Sequenced using a NextSeq 500. The TCR library protocol attached a unique molecular identifier to each TCR cDNA molecule to allow correction of PCR and sequencing errors. In the paper's pipeline: TCR identification, UMI-based error correction and CDR3 extraction were performed with Decombinator tools. TCRs above a frequency of 2 per 1,000, corresponding to the top 1% of the tumor frequency distribution, were defined as expanded. Renyi diversity was computed with the R vegan package after each repertoire had been subsampled 100 times to 5,000 TCRs. CDR3 similarity networks were built from amino acid triplet string-kernel similarity, with CDR3s being connected when pairwise similarity was above 0.82. TCRdb reprocessed the public reads (quality trimming at Q25 with fastp, clone calling with MiXCR) and kept in-frame beta chains. Here each entry gathers all rows of one CDR3 protein and keeps the most common genes and DNA. The V and J calls here are based on TCRdb, not the publication. This sample comprises more than 80,000 distinct CDR3 sequences, 9.5% to 15% of them detected only once. Together, the top ten hold over 40% of the sample.

The material was PBMCs, obtained at surgery. The TCR originated in a male donor with early-stage non-small cell lung cancer. The chain uses TRBV3-1 and TRBJ2-1; the D call could be TRBD1 or TRBD2, with each sharing 5 bases. CDR3 sequence: CASSPRGLYNEQFF. The DNA reads TGTGCCAGCAGCCCCCGGGGCCTCTACAATGAGCAGTTCTTC.